This TCR beta chain was identified in a study of CD8 T cells in Susac syndrome. With random hexamers, about 0.45 to 1 ug RNA was reverse transcribed. Amplification of TCR beta CDR3 across 54 Vbeta and 13 Jbeta was performed with immunoSEQ multiplex PCR. TCRdb re-called the immunoSEQ multiplex PCR reads through MiXCR, storing one row per CDR3 protein. Seen here are some 120,000 distinct CDR3 sequences, roughly 94% observed once, and the top ten hold around 0.12%. Sequencing of TCR beta drew on CD8+ and CD4+ T cells from blood. This sequence was found in a human donor with multiple sclerosis. The sample comprised CD4+ T cells from PBMCs.

CDR3 region: CASGTPGQPLHF. The CDR3 DNA is TGTGCCAGCGGGACTCCCGGCCAACCCCTCCACTTT. This chain uses TRBV4-2 with TRBJ1-6; possibly TRBD1 for D (5 bases). Germline loops: CDR1 LGHNA, CDR2 YNFKEQ. V was clipped by 8 bases and J by 12 bases, with 14 bases between them. The CDR3 covers 12 residues.